This TCR beta chain appears in the sequencing data of a study of blood T cell repertoires in COVID-19. V gave up 3 bases and J gave up 10 bases; unmatched junction bases: 11. CDR3 length: 16 amino acids. Germline V gene sequence: CDR1 SGHDN, CDR2 FVKESK. Sequencing was performed with immunoSEQ multiplex PCR; in TCRdb, only in-frame clones are kept and a portion is missing. The data contain 250,000 to 350,000 clones, more than 75% of them seen just once; the ten biggest clones take up roughly 5.3%. The clonotype originates from a woman aged 25 to 39 who had recovered from COVID-19. The specimen sequenced was PBMCs or T cells enriched from blood (not recorded which). V usage is TRBV14 and J usage is TRBJ1-6, with 8 bases matching TRBD1. The CDR3 bases are TGTGCCAGCAGCCAGTTAACGACAGGGGAAGGATCACCCCTCCACTTT. It is translated as CASSQLTTGEGSPLHF.